Listed below are T cell receptor beta chains from one sample, sequenced in a study of regulatory T cells in long-lasting Graves disease. TCRdb reprocessed the multiplex PCR reads with MiXCR, giving one entry per CDR3 protein. Among roughly 520,000 distinct CDR3 sequences, 9.5% to 15% were seen once, and the ten largest hold roughly 8.2%. These data are also associated with another study on T cells in Graves' hyperthyroidism and ophthalmopathy.

The sequencing used peripheral blood mononuclear cells (PBMCs), collected at new diagnosis, from a patient treated with antithyroid drugs. The receptors derive from a woman in her 30s with Graves disease. The CDR3 runs from the conserved cysteine through the conserved F or W. A D gene is named only where the DNA matches it firmly. Clone sizes are given selectively: once, few, many, or a class where the clone is expanded.

CASSFIQVKGTDTQYF,TGTGCCAGCAGTTTCATACAGGTGAAGGGCACAGATACGCAGTATTTT,TRBV27,NA,16,many,TRBJ2-3
CASSLPRERETQYF,TGTGCCAGCAGCTTACCGCGGGAGCGAGAGACCCAGTACTTC,TRBV7-2,TRBD2,14,many,TRBJ2-5
CASSTRFGNTIYF,TGCGCCAGCAGCACTAGGTTTGGAAACACCATATATTTT,TRBV4-3,NA,13,NA,TRBJ1-3
CASSPPGLAGGSYNEQFF,TGTGCCAGCAGTCCTCCGGGACTAGCGGGAGGTTCCTACAATGAGCAGTTCTTC,TRBV12-3/TRBV12-4,TRBD2,18,few,TRBJ2-1
CASSLRGFGTEAFF,TGTGCCAGCAGCTTAAGGGGGTTTGGCACTGAAGCTTTCTTT,TRBV7-9,NA,14,many,TRBJ1-1
CSARSRDPIGQYF,TGCAGTGCTAGATCGCGGGACCCCATAGGGCAGTACTTC,TRBV20-1,NA,13,many,TRBJ2-7
CASSAGLAGGYQETQYF,TGCGCCAGCAGCGCGGGACTAGCGGGAGGCTACCAAGAGACCCAGTACTTC,TRBV5-1,TRBD2,17,NA,TRBJ2-5
CATCEETYNEQFF,TGTGCCACCTGCGAGGAGACCTACAATGAGCAGTTCTTC,TRBV11-2,NA,13,many,TRBJ2-1
CSGANVLTF,TGTTCTGGGGCCAACGTCCTGACTTTC,TRBV27,NA,9,few,TRBJ2-6
CSARPSAIPYEQYF,TGCAGTGCTAGACCCAGCGCGATTCCCTACGAGCAGTACTTC,TRBV20-1,NA,14,many,TRBJ2-7
CASSPNHGQYEKLFF,TGTGCCAGTAGTCCAAACCACGGACAGTATGAAAAACTGTTTTTT,TRBV19,NA,15,few,TRBJ1-4
CSARGTSGKTPRTDTQYF,TGCAGTGCTAGGGGAACTAGCGGGAAAACCCCCCGCACAGATACGCAGTATTTT,TRBV20-1,TRBD2,18,many,TRBJ2-3
CASARGDAGAFF,TGTGCCAGCGCAAGGGGTGACGCTGGAGCTTTCTTT,TRBV7-9,NA,12,NA,TRBJ1-1
CASSEARGRGRETQYF,TGTGCCAGCAGTGAAGCGCGGGGAAGGGGTAGGGAGACCCAGTACTTC,TRBV6-1,NA,16,NA,TRBJ2-5
CASSTGYVNEQYF,TGTGCCAGCAGCACAGGGTACGTTAACGAGCAGTACTTC,TRBV7-9,NA,13,NA,TRBJ2-7
CASSPLRLADYNEQFF,TGTGCCAGCAGCCCCTTAAGGCTAGCGGACTACAATGAGCAGTTCTTC,TRBV9,TRBD2,16,many,TRBJ2-1
CASSAWPISRAEQFF,TGTGCCAGCAGCGCCTGGCCGATCTCACGAGCCGAGCAGTTCTTC,TRBV5-6,NA,15,many,TRBJ2-1
CATSDSPGDGYTF,TGTGCCACCAGTGATTCTCCCGGGGATGGCTACACCTTC,TRBV24-1,NA,13,many,TRBJ1-2
CASSTGTAQNEKLFF,TGTGCCAGCAGCACCGGGACAGCCCAAAATGAAAAACTGTTTTTT,TRBV2,TRBD1,15,many,TRBJ1-4
CASTRTPLAGDPEAFF,TGTGCCAGTACCCGGACACCTTTAGCGGGCGACCCTGAAGCTTTCTTT,TRBV19,NA,16,NA,TRBJ1-1
CASSPPAPWSYEQYF,TGTGCCAGCAGCCCCCCGGCACCGTGGTCCTACGAGCAGTACTTC,TRBV7-2,NA,15,many,TRBJ2-7
CATSDSARAPWQPQHF,TGTGCCACCAGTGATTCAGCCAGGGCCCCCTGGCAGCCCCAGCATTTT,TRBV24-1,NA,16,NA,TRBJ1-5
CASSPPPPFPYNEQFF,TGTGCCAGCTCACCACCTCCCCCATTCCCCTACAATGAGCAGTTCTTC,TRBV18,NA,16,many,TRBJ2-1
CASTTRDRGDNQPQHF,TGTGCCAGCACCACCCGGGACAGGGGCGACAATCAGCCCCAGCATTTT,TRBV2,TRBD1,16,many,TRBJ1-5
CASSTSGVSTDTQYF,TGTGCCAGCAGCACTAGCGGGGTCAGCACAGATACGCAGTATTTT,TRBV11-2,TRBD2,15,many,TRBJ2-3
CASSVGDSEKYF,TGTGCCAGCAGCGTGGGGGACAGTGAGAAGTACTTC,TRBV9,TRBD1,12,NA,TRBJ2-7
CASSLFGEAEQYF,TGTGCCAGCAGCCTCTTCGGAGAAGCCGAGCAGTACTTC,TRBV7-9,NA,13,few,TRBJ2-7
CASSRLETQYF,TGTGCCAGCAGTAGGCTGGAGACCCAGTACTTC,TRBV28,NA,11,many,TRBJ2-5
CASSQEGASPYNEQFF,TGTGCCAGCAGCCAAGAAGGGGCTAGCCCATACAATGAGCAGTTCTTC,TRBV3-1,NA,16,many,TRBJ2-1
CASTKRRGSTGELFF,TGTGCCAGTACCAAGAGGCGCGGGAGTACCGGGGAGCTGTTTTTT,TRBV19,TRBD2,15,NA,TRBJ2-2
CASTAGISTDTQYF,TGTGCCAGCACTGCCGGAATAAGCACAGATACGCAGTATTTT,TRBV2,NA,14,many,TRBJ2-3
CASSPGPGYEQYF,TGTGCCAGCTCACCAGGGCCAGGCTACGAGCAGTACTTC,TRBV18,NA,13,many,TRBJ2-7
CSARESAVGRTYEQYF,TGCAGTGCTAGAGAATCAGCCGTCGGGAGGACCTACGAGCAGTACTTC,TRBV20-1,TRBD2,16,many,TRBJ2-7
CASRALDRLNQPQHF,TGTGCCAGTAGGGCCCTCGACAGACTCAATCAGCCCCAGCATTTT,TRBV19,NA,15,few,TRBJ1-5
CASSFSGATNTEAFF,TGTGCCAGCAGTTTTTCGGGGGCTACGAACACTGAAGCTTTCTTT,TRBV27,NA,15,many,TRBJ1-1
CASSASGTGLAGELFF,TGTGCCAGCAGCGCCTCCGGGACAGGGCTCGCCGGGGAGCTGTTTTTT,TRBV7-3,TRBD1,16,many,TRBJ2-2
CASSSWRPQETQYF,TGTGCCAGCAGTTCTTGGAGGCCCCAAGAGACCCAGTACTTC,TRBV27,NA,14,few,TRBJ2-5
CASTEGGLFYNEQFF,TGTGCCAGCACCGAGGGGGGACTTTTCTACAATGAGCAGTTCTTC,TRBV6-1,NA,15,NA,TRBJ2-1
CSVAPGTGNTEAFF,TGCAGCGTAGCCCCCGGGACTGGGAACACTGAAGCTTTCTTT,TRBV29-1,NA,14,many,TRBJ1-1
CASRHGRENSPLHF,TGTGCCAGCAGACACGGACGGGAAAATTCACCCCTCCACTTT,TRBV3-1,NA,14,many,TRBJ1-6
CASSETAGGYTQYF,TGTGCCAGCAGTGAGACAGCGGGAGGATATACGCAGTATTTT,TRBV2,TRBD2,14,many,TRBJ2-3
CASGRGTVNYGYTF,TGTGCCAGCGGCCGTGGGACAGTTAACTATGGCTACACCTTC,TRBV6-2/TRBV6-3,TRBD1,14,many,TRBJ1-2
CASSQEGGQVYGYTF,TGTGCCAGCAGCCAAGAGGGCGGGCAAGTGTATGGCTACACCTTC,TRBV3-1,NA,15,NA,TRBJ1-2
CASSAQGVYNEQFF,TGTGCCAGCAGCGCCCAGGGAGTCTACAATGAGCAGTTCTTC,TRBV7-2,NA,14,many,TRBJ2-1
CAWSLFGTALHMNTEAFF,TGTGCCTGGAGTCTATTTGGGACAGCCTTACATATGAACACTGAAGCTTTCTTT,TRBV30,TRBD1,18,many,TRBJ1-1
CASSGTPSADTQYF,TGTGCCAGCAGTGGGACCCCTTCGGCGGATACGCAGTATTTT,TRBV2,NA,14,many,TRBJ2-3
CASSAEFYEQYF,TGTGCCAGCAGTGCGGAGTTCTACGAGCAGTACTTC,TRBV2,NA,12,many,TRBJ2-7
CASSDSAGNMDEKLFF,TGTGCCAGCAGTGACTCTGCAGGGAATATGGATGAAAAACTGTTTTTT,TRBV2,NA,16,NA,TRBJ1-4
CASSSGVSGTSYNEQFF,TGTGCCAGCAGCTCGGGGGTAAGCGGGACCTCCTACAATGAGCAGTTCTTC,TRBV11-2,TRBD2,17,many,TRBJ2-1
CASSWGTGPNQPQHF,TGCGCCAGCAGCTGGGGTACGGGGCCGAATCAGCCCCAGCATTTT,TRBV5-1,NA,15,few,TRBJ1-5
CASSFRGRKNTEAFF,TGTGCCAGCAGCTTTCGAGGCCGAAAGAACACTGAAGCTTTCTTT,TRBV5-6,NA,15,many,TRBJ1-1